These 23 T cell receptor beta chains were sequenced from one sample in a study of T cell responses to AZD1222 COVID-19 vaccine. Profiled with immunoSEQ multiplex PCR; TCRdb holds only in-frame clones, not every one. Of 65,000 to 95,000 clones in the sample, about 84% were seen once. Sequenced material: peripheral blood, taken on day 0 of AZD1222 vaccination. The receptors here all came from an adult in good health.

This clone was recorded only once. V and J are TRBV25-1 and TRBJ1-1; D unclear. This CDR3 is built from 15 residues. CDR1 and CDR2 (germline): MGHDK, SYGVNS. The V gene lost 6 bases and the J gene lost 1 base, with 15 bases spanning the gap. The CDR3 protein is CASRDTGSGNTEAFF. The DNA for the CDR3 is TGTGCCAGCAGGGATACTGGCAGTGGGAACACTGAAGCTTTCTTT.

The chain uses TRBV7-2 and TRBJ1-3; D is undetermined. V was clipped by 1 base and J by 4 bases, with 8 bases between them. Germline CDR1 reads SGHTA; CDR2 reads FQGNSA. CDR3 length: 14 amino acids. CDR3 nucleotides: TGTGCCAGCAGCTTAGGAGGAGGAGGAAACACCATATATTTT. Its protein is CASSLGGGGNTIYF.

The CDR3 protein is CASRDRGNSPLHF. The DNA for the CDR3 is TGTGCCAGTAGGGACAGGGGGAATTCACCCCTCCACTTT. The rearrangement links TRBV19 to TRBJ1-6, with 10 nucleotides matching TRBD1. The CDR3 is 13 amino acids. Germline V gives CDR1 LNHDA, CDR2 SQIVND (reference sequence). V was pared by 6 bases and J by 7 bases, with 0 bases of the junction left unmatched.

The V gene is TRBV5-1, the J gene TRBJ1-5; no clear D gene. With 0 bases removed from V and 2 bases from J, the gap between germline ends came to 9 bases. The CDR3 consists of 15 residues. CDR1 and CDR2 from the germline V gene are SGHRS and YFSETQ. The CDR3 DNA is TGCGCCAGCAGCTTGGGGGGATTGGGCAATCAGCCCCAGCATTTT. It translates to CASSLGGLGNQPQHF. Variable domain in full (rest from reference TRBV5-1 and TRBJ1-5): KAGVTQTPRYLIKTRGQQVTLSCSPISGHRSVSWYQQTPGQGLQFLFEYFSETQRNKGNFPGRFSGRQFSNSRSEMNVSTLELGDSALYLCASSLGGLGNQPQHFGDGTRLSIL.

The genes are TRBV4-1 and TRBJ2-7; 7 bases align to TRBD1. The ends lost 0 bases at V and 2 bases at J; junction bases unmatched: 7. CDR1 and CDR2 (germline): MGHRA, YSYEKL. This CDR3 is 16 amino acids long. The CDR3 DNA sequence: TGCGCCAGCAGCCAAGACGCAGGGGGTCCAACCTACGAGCAGTACTTC. Translated, it gives CASSQDAGGPTYEQYF.

V and J are TRBV25-1 and TRBJ1-5; 7 bases map to TRBD1. V was pared by 5 bases and J by 4 bases, with 2 bases of the junction left unmatched. CDR3 size: 13 residues. The V gene's germline CDR1 is MGHDK and CDR2 SYGVNS. CDR3: CASSQQGNQPQHF. CDR3 sequence (DNA): TGTGCCAGCAGTCAACAGGGGAATCAGCCCCAGCATTTT.

This clone has just one count. The genes are TRBV6-2 or TRBV6-3 and TRBJ1-1, with 11 positions matching TRBD1. This CDR3 region has 14 residues. Trimming removed 2 bases from V and 4 bases from J; junction bases left unmatched: 0. Looked up from germline, CDR1 is MNHEY and CDR2 is SVGEGT. CDR3: CASSYGTGGTEAFF. The CDR3 nucleotides are TGTGCCAGCAGTTACGGGACAGGGGGCACTGAAGCTTTCTTT.

V usage is TRBV6-5 and J usage is TRBJ1-2; D is ambiguous. Deletions cut 7 bases from V and 4 bases from J, with 16 bases between. CDR3 length: 14 amino acids. The germline CDR1 and CDR2 sequences are MNHEY and SVGAGI. The CDR3 coding sequence is TGTGCCAGCACAAAATCCGCGGCAATCTATGGCTACACCTTC. It specifies CASTKSAAIYGYTF.

The gene calls are TRBV27 and TRBJ1-2; D is ambiguous. The length of the CDR3 is 11 residues. Trimming stripped 6 bases from V and 9 bases from J, with 11 bases between. The germline gives CDR1 MNHEY, CDR2 SMNVEV (reference sequence). As DNA, the CDR3 is TGTGCCAGCAGGGGGTCCTCCCGCTACACCTTC. Its protein product is CASRGSSRYTF.

This chain links TRBV10-2 with TRBJ1-1; 7 bases agree with TRBD1. With V trimmed by 2 bases and J by 4 bases, 1 base remained unmatched. Germline loops: CDR1 WSHSY, CDR2 SAAADI. The CDR3 has 13 residues. The CDR3 loop reads CASSEQGGTEAFF. CDR3 nucleotides: TGCGCCAGCAGTGAGCAGGGGGGCACTGAAGCTTTCTTT.

The chain joins TRBV7-8 to TRBJ2-3, with D unresolved. The CDR3 is 14 residues long. Germline V gene data show CDR1 as SGHVS and CDR2 as FQNEAQ. V dropped 5 bases and J dropped 0 bases, with 9 bases sitting between them. The CDR3 region has the DNA TGTGCCAGCAGCCCTGACTTCAGCACAGATACGCAGTATTTT. Encoded protein: CASSPDFSTDTQYF.

The V gene is TRBV2, the J gene TRBJ2-2; tentatively, D is TRBD1 (5 bases). V was clipped by 9 bases and J by 0 bases, with 11 bases between them. This CDR3 spans 14 amino acids. Germline V gene lookup returns CDR1 SNHLY and CDR2 FYNNEI. CDR3 protein: CASSAGTNTGELFF. In DNA form, the CDR3 reads TGTGCCAGTTCGGCAGGGACGAACACCGGGGAGCTGTTTTTT.

The chain combines TRBV5-4 with TRBJ2-3; weak D call: TRBD2 (6 bases). Germline CDR1 and CDR2: SGHNT and YYREEE (reference sequence). The CDR3 length is 13 residues. V lost 4 bases, J lost 6 bases, and 12 bases lay in between. The CDR3 DNA is TGTGCCAGCAGCCCGGGTGGGAGGGATACGCAGTATTTT. It is translated as CASSPGGRDTQYF.

The chain joins TRBV9 to TRBJ2-7, with 8 nucleotides matching TRBD1. Unmatched junction bases numbered 4, after V lost 4 bases and J lost 4 bases. CDR3 size: 13 residues. Looked up from germline, CDR1 is SGDLS and CDR2 is YYNGEE. The CDR3 bases are TGTGCCAGCAGCTTACAGGGGGGTTACGAGCAGTACTTC. Its translation is CASSLQGGYEQYF.

The rearrangement links TRBV10-3 to TRBJ1-2; a weak D match, TRBD1 (6 bases). Trimming took 3 bases from V and 4 from J, leaving 21 bases between them. Germline CDR1 and CDR2: ENHRY and SYGVKD. The CDR3 spans 17 residues. The CDR3 protein is CAISDFMPGTTRYGYTF. The DNA for the CDR3 is TGTGCCATCAGTGACTTCATGCCCGGGACAACCCGCTATGGCTACACCTTC.

Here the CDR3 DNA reads TGTGCCAGCAGCCAGGGCCCAGATACGCAGTATTTT. Protein: CASSQGPDTQYF. The chain employs TRBV3-1 (or the pseudogene TRBV3-2) and TRBJ2-3; D is uncertain. The CDR3 has 12 residues. Germline lookup yields CDR1 LGHDT and CDR2 YNNKEL (reference sequence). V was trimmed by 3 bases and J by 4 bases, leaving 5 bases between them.

This clone has a handful of counts. The J gene is TRBJ1-1, the V gene TRBV6-5; D is unresolved. CDR1 is MNHEY, CDR2 SVGAGI, per germline. This CDR3 is built from 11 residues. V lost 7 bases and J lost 3, with 6 bases in between. CDR3 protein: CASISYTEAFF. The CDR3 nucleotides read TGTGCCAGCATCTCTTACACTGAAGCTTTCTTT.

The rearrangement joins TRBV29-1 to TRBJ2-7, with 8 bases identical to TRBD2. V gave up 0 bases and J gave up 12 bases; unmatched junction bases: 7. The germline CDR1 and CDR2 sequences are SQVTM and ANQGSEA. The CDR3 is 12 amino acids. CDR3 coding DNA: TGCAGCGTTGAAGACGGTCGGGAGGGGTTGTACTTC. Translated: CSVEDGREGLYF.

V and J are TRBV6-5 and TRBJ1-2; no clear D. CDR3 length: 14 amino acids. V was pared by 7 bases and J by 5 bases, with 17 bases between. CDR1 is MNHEY and CDR2 is SVGAGI in the germline V gene. The CDR3: CASTKYGERYGYTF. The CDR3 DNA reads as TGTGCCAGCACTAAGTACGGGGAACGGTATGGCTACACCTTC.

V is TRBV27 and J is TRBJ1-3, with TRBD1 as a possible D gene (5 bases). The CDR3 runs to 14 residues. The germline V gene has CDR1 MNHEY and CDR2 SMNVEV (reference sequence). Trimming cost V 3 bases and J 0 bases, with 6 bases left between them. The CDR3 sequence is CASSFRGSGNTIYF. For the CDR3, the DNA is TGTGCCAGCAGTTTTAGGGGCTCTGGAAACACCATATATTTT.

This chain links TRBV2 with TRBJ2-5; no firm D call. The CDR3 has 14 residues. From germline, CDR1 is SNHLY and CDR2 FYNNEI. Trimming took off 5 bases at V and 4 bases at J, with 14 bases between the two ends. The CDR3 region has the DNA TGTGCCAGCAGTCTAGGGCTCTCTCGAGAGACCCAGTACTTC. It specifies CASSLGLSRETQYF.

The chain is built from TRBV18 and TRBJ1-4; 9 bases agree with TRBD1. Germline V lookup: CDR1 KGHSH, CDR2 LQKENI. The CDR3 is 16 residues long. Trimming cost V 1 base and J 8 bases; bases outside gene matches: 8. CDR3 loop: CASSPLPGQGGEKLFF. In DNA form, the CDR3 reads TGTGCCAGCTCACCACTTCCGGGACAGGGAGGAGAAAAACTGTTTTTT.

The V call is TRBV5-1, the J call TRBJ1-4, with no clear D. The germline V gene has CDR1 SGHRS and CDR2 YFSETQ. The CDR3 runs to 14 residues. V dropped 3 bases and J dropped 3 bases, with 9 bases sitting between them. The CDR3, as DNA: TGCGCCAGCAGCTCAGGACGGTCTAATGAAAAACTGTTTTTT. It codes for CASSSGRSNEKLFF. Combining the CDR3 with reference TRBV5-1 and TRBJ1-4 gives the whole variable domain KAGVTQTPRYLIKTRGQQVTLSCSPISGHRSVSWYQQTPGQGLQFLFEYFSETQRNKGNFPGRFSGRQFSNSRSEMNVSTLELGDSALYLCASSSGRSNEKLFFGSGTQLSVL.